This T cell receptor beta chain was sequenced during a study of T cells in women clearing cervical HPV infection. Study information: Only a few women had HLA typing results available.

A word on this clone: Its antigen is as yet unknown. A read error may account for a junction end that differs from germline. The CDR3 goes on 3 residues after the read ends, and that part is filled in from the germline J gene.

Cervical HPV DNA detected by MY09/MY11 PCR, typed by dot-blot. The CDR3 totals 13 residues. Looked up from germline, CDR1 is LGHNA and CDR2 is YNFKEQ. General study findings and limits: CIN3+ cases had significantly higher TCR richness than controls; evenness did not differ. Cases carried less TRBV6-7 than controls: roughly 0.11% versus 0.16%.

Using immunoSEQ multiplex PCR, the repertoire was profiled, and TCRdb retains in-frame clones only, with some absent. The sample shows 36,000 or so clones, and around 3.9% sits with its ten largest clones. J is TRBJ2-6 and V is TRBV4-2, with D possibly being TRBD1 (5 bases). This TCR derives from a woman between 18 and 69 years old with a cervical HPV16 infection that either progressed to CIN3+ or cleared (not recorded which). The sequencing input was blood buffy coat. The CDR3 DNA, read in part, is TGCGCCAGCAGCCAACAGGTCAACGACGTC. Translating gives CASSQQVNDV. The entire CDR3 sequence reads CASSQQVNDVLTF.